The 20 T cell receptor beta chains presented below share a single source sample, sequenced in a study of blood T cell repertoires in COVID-19. Assay: immunoSEQ multiplex PCR; the TCRdb copy retains only in-frame clones and omits some. This sample yields fewer than 200,000 clones, of which about 90% are seen a single time; around 20% belongs to the top ten. Source material: peripheral blood. The origin of the receptors is a man aged 70-80 years with active or convalescent COVID-19.

The gene calls are TRBV18 and TRBJ1-5; possibly TRBD1 for D (6 bases). Trimming left V 5 bases short and J 3 bases short, with 11 bases between. Germline CDR1 is KGHSH and CDR2 is LQKENI. This CDR3 has 14 amino acids. The DNA of the CDR3 is TGTGCCAGCTCAAGGGACAACTCCAATCAGCCCCAGCATTTT. Residues: CASSRDNSNQPQHF.

V and J are TRBV2 and TRBJ1-4; no firm D call. The germline CDR1 and CDR2 sequences are SNHLY and FYNNEI. Trimming removed 8 bases from V and 2 bases from J, with 9 bases in between. This CDR3 spans 13 amino acids. Here the CDR3 reads CASGRGTNEKLFF. The CDR3 DNA reads TGTGCCAGCGGGCGGGGTACTAATGAAAAACTGTTTTTT.

The J gene is TRBJ1-2, the V gene TRBV18, with 7 bases identical to TRBD1. Losses at the gene ends were 3 bases for V and 5 bases for J; bases not matched to a gene: 12. Germline CDR1 reads KGHSH; CDR2 reads LQKENI. CDR3 length equals 16 residues. The CDR3 here is CASSPSISAGGYGYTF. The CDR3 DNA reads as TGTGCCAGCTCACCGTCAATAAGCGCAGGGGGGTATGGCTACACCTTC.

The genes are TRBV29-1 and TRBJ1-1; no definite D call. Germline V gene sequence: CDR1 SQVTM, CDR2 ANQGSEA. This CDR3 has 13 residues. V lost 7 bases, J lost 3 bases, and 15 bases lay in between. The CDR3 nucleotides read TGCAGCGCTACGGAGGGTAAGGACACTGAAGCTTTCTTT. This codes for CSATEGKDTEAFF.

The V gene is TRBV7-2, the J gene TRBJ1-5; 8 bases map to TRBD1. V shed 5 bases and J 5 bases; nucleotides not matched to a gene: 8. CDR3 size: 15 residues. Germline loops: CDR1 SGHTA, CDR2 FQGNSA. CDR3: CASSVGQGGYQPQHF. In DNA, the CDR3 is TGTGCCAGCAGCGTCGGACAGGGTGGCTATCAGCCCCAGCATTTT. The entire variable domain, with the rest obtained from reference TRBV7-2 and TRBJ1-5, is as follows: GAGVSQSPSNKVTEKGKDVELRCDPISGHTALYWYRQSLGQGLEFLIYFQGNSAPDKSGLPSDRFSAERTGGSVSTLTIQRTQQEDSAVYLCASSVGQGGYQPQHFGDGTRLSIL.

J is TRBJ2-7 and V is TRBV20-1; 8 bases fit TRBD2. V lost 3 bases and J lost 3; bases outside the gene matches: 7. This CDR3 contains 14 residues. Germline V gene sequence: CDR1 DFQATT, CDR2 SNEGSKA (reference sequence). CDR3 region: CSASLGLAGYEQYF. CDR3 sequence (DNA): TGCAGTGCTAGTCTGGGGCTAGCGGGCTACGAGCAGTACTTC.

This chain joins TRBV5-4 and TRBJ2-6; TRBD1 might be the D (5 bases). CDR3 size: 15 residues. With 4 bases removed from V and 3 bases from J, the gap between germline ends came to 11 bases. Per germline, CDR1 SGHNT and CDR2 YYREEE (reference sequence). The CDR3, as DNA: TGTGCCAGCAGCGTTACAGGTTTTGGGGCCAACGTCCTGACTTTC. Translation: CASSVTGFGANVLTF.

This clone has a single count. This sequence joins TRBV9 and TRBJ1-2; 7 nucleotides line up with TRBD1. Germline CDR1 and CDR2: SGDLS and YYNGEE. This CDR3 has 15 amino acids. The junction had 5 bases not matched to a gene; V was cut back by 1 base and J by 2 bases. This CDR3 is CASSVTKGQNYGYTF. Here the CDR3 DNA reads TGTGCCAGCAGCGTAACTAAGGGACAGAACTATGGCTACACCTTC. The whole variable domain, remainder taken from reference TRBV9 and TRBJ1-2, is DSGVTQTPKHLITATGQRVTLRCSPRSGDLSVYWYQQSLDQGLQFLIQYYNGEERAKGNILERFSAQQFPDLHSELNLSSLELGDSALYFCASSVTKGQNYGYTFGSGTRLTVV.

The chain has TRBV19 and TRBJ1-4, with 8 bases matching TRBD1. V was clipped by 6 bases and J by 12 bases; unmatched bases: 12. Germline V CDR1 and CDR2: LNHDA, SQIVND (reference sequence). The CDR3 spans 14 residues. CDR3 residues: CASRTGAMAGELFF. The CDR3 DNA is TGTGCCAGTAGGACAGGGGCGATGGCGGGGGAACTGTTTTTT.

The chain carries TRBV5-3 and TRBJ2-2, with 12 bases identical to TRBD2. Being an ORF, TRBV5-3 has a function that is uncertain. J lost 4 bases, V lost 0 bases, and 10 bases had no gene match. This CDR3 is 19 amino acids long. CDR3 amino acids: CARSLVPASGRAGTGELFF. The CDR3 coding sequence is TGTGCCAGAAGCTTGGTCCCCGCTAGCGGGAGGGCCGGCACCGGGGAGCTGTTTTTT.

The chain is built from TRBV7-2 and TRBJ2-1; TRBD1 aligns across 9 bases. From germline, CDR1 is SGHTA and CDR2 FQGNSA. With 5 bases clipped from V and 3 bases from J, the junction kept 5 bases outside the gene matches. The CDR3 consists of 15 residues. The CDR3 sequence is CASSKAGQGYNEQFF. Here the CDR3 DNA reads TGTGCCAGCAGCAAGGCGGGACAGGGCTACAATGAGCAGTTCTTC.

The V and J genes are TRBV5-4 and TRBJ2-3, with D uncertain. Trimming pared 4 bases from V and 4 bases from J, leaving 7 bases between. Germline V gene lookup returns CDR1 SGHNT and CDR2 YYREEE (reference sequence). This CDR3 has 12 residues. CDR3 DNA sequence: TGTGCCAGCAGCCCCGGAGCAGATACGCAGTATTTT. It specifies CASSPGADTQYF. Together with reference TRBV5-4 and TRBJ2-3, the CDR3 gives the full variable domain: ETGVTQSPTHLIKTRGQQVTLRCSSQSGHNTVSWYQQALGQGPQFIFQYYREEENGRGNFPPRFSGLQFPNYSSELNVNALELDDSALYLCASSPGADTQYFGPGTRLTVL.

This rearrangement joins TRBV30 to TRBJ1-3; D gene uncertain. This CDR3 has 16 amino acids. CDR1 GTSNPN and CDR2 SVGIG come from the germline V gene (reference sequence). Trimming pared 0 bases from V and 0 bases from J, leaving 12 bases between. Here the CDR3 DNA reads TGTGCCTGGAGTGTAGGCAAAACTAGCTCTGGAAACACCATATATTTT. It specifies CAWSVGKTSSGNTIYF.

The V gene is TRBV3-1 (or the pseudogene TRBV3-2), the J gene TRBJ1-2; TRBD1 matches 7 bases. J was trimmed by 6 bases and V by 1 base; bases with no gene match: 17. The CDR3 runs 18 residues. CDR1 is LGHDT and CDR2 is YNNKEL in the germline V gene (reference sequence). This chain's CDR3 is CASSQVHTGASLRDGYTF. Written as DNA, the CDR3 is TGTGCCAGCAGCCAAGTGCATACAGGGGCTTCCCTTCGAGATGGCTACACCTTC.

CDR3: CASNPRDRGPSTDTQYF. The CDR3 DNA is TGCGCCAGCAACCCCCGGGACAGGGGGCCTAGCACAGATACGCAGTATTTT. The V call is TRBV10-1, the J call TRBJ2-3, with 12 bases identical to TRBD1. Germline CDR1 and CDR2: WNHNN and SYGVQD (reference sequence). The CDR3 consists of 17 residues. Trimming cost V 7 bases and J 0 bases; bases outside gene matches: 8.

This clone appeared a few times. The V gene is TRBV19, the J gene TRBJ1-2; tentatively, D is TRBD1 (5 bases). CDR3 length: 15 amino acids. Germline CDR1 LNHDA, CDR2 SQIVND (reference sequence). V was shortened by 4 bases and J by 3 bases, with 15 bases between the two germline ends. The CDR3 sequence: CASSKAGWSDYGYTF. In DNA form, the CDR3 reads TGTGCCAGTAGTAAGGCAGGGTGGTCTGACTATGGCTACACCTTC.

This clone was found once. The chain recombines TRBV6-2 or TRBV6-3 with TRBJ2-3, with a tentative D call TRBD2 (7 bases). V lost 0 bases and J lost 8, with 21 bases in between. This CDR3 spans 17 amino acids. Germline assignment: CDR1 MNHEY and CDR2 SVGEGT. Here the CDR3 DNA reads TGTGCCAGCAGTTACTCGCGAGATGGGAAGGGAGGGGGTACGCAGTATTTT. Translation gives CASSYSRDGKGGGTQYF.

V gene TRBV7-2 combines with J gene TRBJ1-3; 8 bases line up with TRBD1. V lost 5 bases, J lost 0 bases, and 9 bases stayed unmatched. The CDR3 has 17 amino acids. Germline V gene sequence: CDR1 SGHTA, CDR2 FQGNSA. CDR3 amino acids: CASSLYDRGLSGNTIYF. CDR3 nucleotide sequence: TGTGCCAGCAGCCTGTATGACAGGGGTCTCTCTGGAAACACCATATATTTT.

The chain recombines TRBV6-5 with TRBJ2-6; TRBD2 is a possible D gene (6 bases). The CDR3 runs 14 residues. The germline CDR1 and CDR2 sequences are MNHEY and SVGAGI. Trimming stripped 6 bases from V and 0 bases from J, with 6 bases between. This CDR3 reads CASSGGSGANVLTF. Here the CDR3 DNA reads TGTGCCAGCAGCGGGGGCTCTGGGGCCAACGTCCTGACTTTC.

This chain joins TRBV7-2 and TRBJ1-1, with TRBD1 matching 9 bases. The germline V gene encodes CDR1 SGHTA and CDR2 FQGNSA. Germline trimming cut 4 bases from V and 5 bases from J; bases unmatched to any gene: 11. The CDR3 loop spans 16 amino acids. The CDR3 spells CASSSRGGTGRTEAFF. CDR3 nucleotides: TGTGCCAGCAGCTCACGGGGGGGGACAGGGCGGACTGAAGCTTTCTTT.